A selection of T cell receptor beta chains follows, all from one sample in a study of blood T cell repertoires in COVID-19. The table came from immunoSEQ multiplex PCR; TCRdb's copy has only in-frame clones and leaves some out. The data contain 210,000 or so clones, less than 90% of them seen just once; the ten biggest clones take up 2% to 2.5%. Sequencing was carried out using peripheral blood. The origin of the receptors is a woman aged 45-65 years with acute or convalescent COVID-19. The CDR3 runs from the conserved cysteine through the conserved F or W. A D gene is named only where the DNA matches it firmly. Not all rows give a size; the values are once, few, many and, for expanded clones, a class.

>TRBJ2-7|-|TRBV30|TRBD1|14
TGTGCCTGGAGTATCGGACAGGGGAGTGGCGAGCAGTACTTC
CAWSIGQGSGEQYF
>TRBJ2-6|-|TRBV7-9|-|16
TGTGCCAGCAGCTCAGGACAAAACTCTGGGGCCAACGTCCTGACTTTC
CASSSGQNSGANVLTF
>TRBJ1-4|-|TRBV7-2|-|17
TGTGCCAGCAGCTTAGGGGTCATAGGTCAGGGAAGGGAAAAACTGTTTTTT
CASSLGVIGQGREKLFF
>TRBJ1-2|-|TRBV7-2|-|13
TGTGCCAGCAGCTCGGCGGCCGCGGCTGGCTACACCTTC
CASSSAAAAGYTF
>TRBJ1-5|-|TRBV18|-|14
TGTGCCAGCTCTCTTCAAAGGGGTGAACAGCCCCAGCATTTT
CASSLQRGEQPQHF
>TRBJ2-3|once|TRBV9|-|14
TGTGCCAGCAGCGTAGAGCAGGTCGAAGATACGCAGTATTTT
CASSVEQVEDTQYF
>TRBJ2-1|-|TRBV6-5|TRBD1|14
TGTGCCAGCAGTCGGGACAGTCCCGGCAATGAGCAGTTCTTC
CASSRDSPGNEQFF
>TRBJ1-6|-|TRBV6-2/TRBV6-3|-|15
TGTGCCAGCAGTTACTACAGGGTCGGCAATTCACCCCTCCACTTT
CASSYYRVGNSPLHF
>TRBJ1-1|-|TRBV6-2/TRBV6-3|TRBD1|14
TGTGCCAGCAGTTCTTGGACAGGGCCCACTGAAGCTTTCTTT
CASSSWTGPTEAFF
>TRBJ1-5|-|TRBV9|-|13
TGTGCCAGCAGCCCCTCGCAGACAGGCACCCAGCATTTT
CASSPSQTGTQHF
>TRBJ1-4|-|TRBV11-2|TRBD1|14
TGTGCCAGCAGCTGGGGGACAGGGGGCGAAAAACTGTTTTTT
CASSWGTGGEKLFF
>TRBJ2-1|-|TRBV3-1/TRBV3-2|-|17
TGTGCCAGCAGCCAAGTAAGTGGGGGGGCCCTAGGAAATGAGCAGTTCTTC
CASSQVSGGALGNEQFF
>TRBJ1-5|-|TRBV11-3|-|13
TGTGCCAGCAGCAGGGACACCTATCAGCCCCAGCATTTT
CASSRDTYQPQHF
>TRBJ1-1|few|TRBV6-5|-|13
TGTGCCATCCTGGAGGGTTGGGCCACTGAAGCTTTCTTT
CAILEGWATEAFF
>TRBJ2-7|-|TRBV25-1|-|14
TGTGCCAGCAGTGATACAGGTATCTCCTACGAGCAGTACTTC
CASSDTGISYEQYF
>TRBJ2-3|once|TRBV24-1|-|13
TGTGCCACCAGTGATTCCATGACTGATACGCAGTATTTT
CATSDSMTDTQYF
>TRBJ2-1|few|TRBV11-2|TRBD2|16
TGTGCCAGCAGCTTCCAGACTAGCGGCCTAGTGAATGAGCAGTTCTTC
CASSFQTSGLVNEQFF
>TRBJ1-2|-|TRBV7-2|-|14
TGTGCCAGCAGCTTTCGACAGTATAACTATGGCTACACCTTC
CASSFRQYNYGYTF
>TRBJ2-1|-|TRBV5-1|TRBD2|16
TGCGCCAGCAGCTGGGCCGGGACTAGCGGACCTAATGAGCAGTTCTTC
CASSWAGTSGPNEQFF
>TRBJ1-1|-|TRBV7-9|-|15
TGTGCCAGCAGCCTTGAGGACTTGATGAACACTGAAGCTTTCTTT
CASSLEDLMNTEAFF
>TRBJ2-1|-|TRBV24-1|TRBD1|14
TGTGCCACCAGCCTGGGACAGGGGGCGAATGAGCAGTTCTTC
CATSLGQGANEQFF
>TRBJ1-4|-|TRBV5-3|-|19
TGTGCCAGAAAAGACCGGACCCCAGGGCTAGATGTGGGATGTGAAAAACTGTTTTTT
CARKDRTPGLDVGCEKLFF
>TRBJ1-6|-|TRBV5-5|-|14
TGTGCCAGCAGCTTTACAGGGTTTGGTTCACCCCTCCACTTT
CASSFTGFGSPLHF
>TRBJ2-1|-|TRBV7-7|TRBD2|15
TGTGCCAGCAGCCCCGGACTAGCGGGAGACAATGAGCAGTTCTTC
CASSPGLAGDNEQFF
>TRBJ1-2|-|TRBV6-5|-|15
TGTGCCAGCAGCACACCGCGGGACTTTAACTATGGCTACACCTTC
CASSTPRDFNYGYTF
>TRBJ2-7|-|TRBV20-1|-|12
TGCAGTGCTAGTCAGCGGATCTACGAGCAGTACTTC
CSASQRIYEQYF
>TRBJ2-6|-|TRBV7-8|-|14
TGTGCCAGCAGCTTACTCCCTGGGGCCAACGTCCTGACTTTC
CASSLLPGANVLTF
>TRBJ1-2|once|TRBV19|TRBD1|14
TGTGCCAGTAGGAGGACAGGGTCGGACTATGGCTACACCTTC
CASRRTGSDYGYTF
>TRBJ1-1|-|TRBV7-8|-|14
TGTGCCAGCAGCTTAGGTGTCAGGGACACTGAAGCTTTCTTT
CASSLGVRDTEAFF
>TRBJ2-3|-|TRBV5-1|TRBD2|15
TGCGCCAGCAGCTTTAGCGGGGGGGCCGTAGATACGCAGTATTTT
CASSFSGGAVDTQYF
>TRBJ1-1|-|TRBV9|-|14
TGTGCCAGCAGCGTAGAGAGGGATAACACTGAAGCTTTCTTT
CASSVERDNTEAFF
>TRBJ2-6|-|TRBV5-4|-|15
TGTGCCAGCAGCTTAGAGGTCTTAGGGGCCAACGTCCTGACTTTC
CASSLEVLGANVLTF
>TRBJ2-3|-|TRBV6-1|-|15
TGTGCCAGCAGTGAATGGGCCGATTACACAGATACGCAGTATTTT
CASSEWADYTDTQYF
>TRBJ2-2|-|TRBV6-5|-|13
TGTGCCAGCAGTTACACTAACACCGGGGAGCTGTTTTTT
CASSYTNTGELFF
>TRBJ2-3|once|TRBV27|TRBD2|18
TGTGCCAGCAGTTTTGGACTAGCGGGAGGGAAGCAGGGTGATACGCAGTATTTT
CASSFGLAGGKQGDTQYF
>TRBJ1-1|few|TRBV29-1|-|13
TGCAGCGGCCAAAATTCTATGAACACTGAAGCTTTCTTT
CSGQNSMNTEAFF
>TRBJ2-5|-|TRBV5-6|TRBD2|15
TGTGCCAGCAGTCCTAGCGGGGGAGGAGGAGGGACCCAGTACTTC
CASSPSGGGGGTQYF
>TRBJ2-1|-|TRBV5-8|-|15
TGTGCCAGCAGCTATGGACAATACAATAACCCTGAGCAGTTCTTC
CASSYGQYNNPEQFF
>TRBJ1-5|-|TRBV10-2|TRBD1|15
TGCGCCAGCAGGACAGGGGGCGTAAGCAATCAGCCCCAGCATTTT
CASRTGGVSNQPQHF
>TRBJ2-1|-|TRBV28|-|14
TGTGCCAGCAGTTCCCCCGCAGGGCGGAATGAGCAGTTCTTC
CASSSPAGRNEQFF
>TRBJ1-2|-|TRBV29-1|TRBD1|14
TGCAGCGTGCCGGCCGGACAGGAGAACTATGGCTACACCTTC
CSVPAGQENYGYTF
>TRBJ2-1|-|TRBV28|-|15
TGTGCCAGCAGTCTCCTCGAGGGTCGGGGAGATGAGCAGTTCTTC
CASSLLEGRGDEQFF
>TRBJ1-6|-|TRBV9|-|13
TGTGCCAGCAGCGCAGAGGTGCCCTCACCCCTCCACTTT
CASSAEVPSPLHF
>TRBJ2-7|-|TRBV18|-|15
TGTGCCAGCTCCCGTGGCCGTAGCGGCGCTAACGAGCAGTACTTC
CASSRGRSGANEQYF
>TRBJ1-5|-|TRBV19|TRBD1|14
TGTGCCAGTAGTCCGACAGGGGATAATCAGCCCCAGCATTTT
CASSPTGDNQPQHF
>TRBJ1-5|-|TRBV19|TRBD1|14
TGTGCCAGTAGTTGGACAGGGGGCAGACAGCCCCAGCATTTT
CASSWTGGRQPQHF
>TRBJ1-2|few|TRBV5-3|-|16
TGTGCCAGAAGCCCACAGTGGCAGGGCCGAATGGTGGGCTACACCTTC
CARSPQWQGRMVGYTF
>TRBJ2-7|-|TRBV19|-|14
TGTGCCAGTAGTATAGGGCCAGGCTCCTACGAGCAGTACTTC
CASSIGPGSYEQYF
>TRBJ1-3|-|TRBV18|-|16
TGTGCCAGCTCACCTGACGATACAGGTACTGGAAACACCATATATTTT
CASSPDDTGTGNTIYF
>TRBJ1-3|-|TRBV3-1/TRBV3-2|-|13
TGTGCCAGCAGCCAAAGGGGGTTAAACACCATATATTTT
CASSQRGLNTIYF
>TRBJ2-2|-|TRBV5-1|-|15
TGCGCCAGCAGCTCCTCCGGGACACGCACCGGGGAGCTGTTTTTT
CASSSSGTRTGELFF
>TRBJ2-6|-|TRBV30|TRBD1|15
TGTGCCTGGAGTGGGGGACAGGCTGGGGCCAACGTCCTGACTTTC
CAWSGGQAGANVLTF
>TRBJ2-5|-|TRBV11-3|TRBD1|19
TGTGCCAGCAGCCGATCCCAATCCGGGACAGGGGAGGATAAGGAGACCCAGTACTTC
CASSRSQSGTGEDKETQYF
>TRBJ2-2|few|TRBV7-9|-|13
TGTGCCAGCAGCTCCCAGGGCTTCGGGGAGCTGTTTTTT
CASSSQGFGELFF
>TRBJ2-7|-|TRBV7-6|TRBD1|15
TGTGCCAGCAGCTTAGCAGGGACAGGGATCCACGAGCAGTACTTC
CASSLAGTGIHEQYF